These 22 T cell receptor beta chains came from one sample sequenced in a study of identical twins. TCRdb passed the 5' RACE reads through MiXCR, listing each CDR3 protein once. The sample consists of 130,000 to 150,000 distinct CDR3 sequences, under 4.5% of them appearing once. The specimen sequenced was memory T cells sorted from blood. The source is a man aged 18 to 29 in good health.

This clonotype was found many times. The chain joins TRBV12-3 or TRBV12-4 to TRBJ2-7; D possibly corresponds to TRBD1 (6 bases). V lost 6 bases and J lost 0, with 15 bases in between. This CDR3 is 15 amino acids long. CDR3 in amino acids: CASSLDRLSSYEQYF. The CDR3 region has the DNA TGTGCCAGCAGCCTCGACAGGTTAAGCTCCTACGAGCAGTACTTC.

Worth noting for this clonotype: The conserved closing phenylalanine or tryptophan is absent in this CDR3, likely reflecting a read error. J is TRBJ2-1 and V is TRBV30; tentatively, D is TRBD2 (5 bases). Germline V CDR1 and CDR2: GTSNPN, SVGIG (reference sequence). V was trimmed by 0 bases and J by 6 bases, leaving 12 bases between them. The CDR3 has 14 residues. This chain's CDR3 is CAWSVLGSGNEQFS. The DNA of the CDR3 is TGTGCCTGGAGTGTACTTGGGAGTGGCAATGAGCAGTTCTCC.

The chain couples TRBV30 to TRBJ1-2, with D possibly TRBD1 on 5 matching bases. Germline V lookup: CDR1 GTSNPN, CDR2 SVGIG (reference sequence). This CDR3 contains 12 residues. The ends were cut back, 5 bases at V and 7 bases at J, with 14 bases in the middle. The chain's CDR3 is CAWDRGEGGYTF. In DNA form, the CDR3 reads TGTGCCTGGGACCGAGGGGAGGGTGGCTACACCTTC.

This clonotype was seen many times. V usage is TRBV7-3 and J usage is TRBJ2-3; D is uncertain. Looked up from germline, CDR1 is SGHTA and CDR2 is FQGTGA. The CDR3 runs 12 residues. V was trimmed by 1 base and J by 6 bases, leaving 5 bases between them. The CDR3 is CASSLNWDTQYF. CDR3 DNA: TGTGCCAGCAGCTTAAATTGGGATACGCAGTATTTT.

This clonotype was observed many times. The chain employs TRBV29-1 and TRBJ2-3, with D perhaps matching TRBD1 or TRBD2 (5 bases each). Germline CDR1 and CDR2: SQVTM and ANQGSEA. Trimming stripped 3 bases from V and 1 base from J, with 8 bases between. The CDR3 has 13 residues. The CDR3 sequence: CSVDRDGTDTQYF. The CDR3 region has the DNA TGCAGCGTTGATAGGGACGGCACAGATACGCAGTATTTT.

This clonotype was seen ten or more times. V gene TRBV29-1 combines with J gene TRBJ2-1; TRBD1 agrees at 10 bases. The V gene end was trimmed by 7 bases and the J gene end by 2 bases; junction bases not matched to a gene: 5. The CDR3 consists of 14 residues. The germline gives CDR1 SQVTM, CDR2 ANQGSEA. The DNA for the CDR3 is TGCAGCGCCCAAGGACAGGGGGCCTACAATGAGCAGTTCTTC. Translating gives CSAQGQGAYNEQFF.

This clonotype was detected ten times or more. The chain carries TRBV6-1 and TRBJ1-6; 9 bases match TRBD1. Trimming took 6 bases from V and 5 from J; bases not matched to a gene: 5. The CDR3 covers 15 residues. Germline V gene lookup returns CDR1 MNHNS and CDR2 SASEGT. The CDR3 DNA reads TGTGCCAGCAGCTGGGACAGGGTGAATAATTCACCCCTCCACTTT. Translation: CASSWDRVNNSPLHF.

Many counts were recorded for this clonotype. The genes are TRBV20-1 and TRBJ1-2, with D perhaps matching TRBD1 (5 bases). With 6 bases removed from V and 4 bases from J, the gap between germline ends came to 15 bases. From germline, CDR1 is DFQATT and CDR2 SNEGSKA (reference sequence). The length of the CDR3 is 13 residues. CDR3 DNA sequence: TGCAGTGCCGATATGGGACTGAGCTATGGCTACACCTTC. Its protein product is CSADMGLSYGYTF.

This clonotype was detected many times. J is TRBJ1-1 and V is TRBV10-3, with D unresolved. Trimming stripped 7 bases from V and 4 bases from J, with 13 bases between. Germline CDR1 reads ENHRY; CDR2 reads SYGVKD. The CDR3 contains 13 residues. CDR3 sequence reads: CAINGPRATEAFF. The CDR3 nucleotides read TGTGCCATCAATGGCCCAAGAGCCACTGAAGCTTTCTTT.

Many counts were recorded for this clonotype. The CDR3 sequence is CATSRNRGAGDSTDTQYF. Here the CDR3 DNA reads TGTGCCACCAGCAGAAATAGGGGGGCAGGGGATTCGACAGATACGCAGTATTTT. V is TRBV15 and J is TRBJ2-3, with D possibly called TRBD1 or TRBD2 (6 bases each). The CDR3 has 18 amino acids. The germline gives CDR1 LNHNV, CDR2 YYDKDF (reference sequence). Trimming removed 2 bases from V and 3 bases from J, with 21 bases in between.

J is TRBJ1-1 and V is TRBV20-1; TRBD1 matches at 7 bases. J lost 0 bases, V lost 5 bases, and 12 bases had no gene match. The V gene's germline CDR1 is DFQATT and CDR2 SNEGSKA (reference sequence). The CDR3 sequence is 16 residues long. Here the CDR3 reads CSAGRQGTRMNTEAFF. The CDR3 DNA sequence: TGCAGTGCTGGACGACAGGGCACTCGAATGAACACTGAAGCTTTCTTT.

Many counts were recorded for this clonotype. In nucleotides, the CDR3 is TGCAGTGCTAGAGACGGACGGCTTTATAGCAATCAGCCCCAGCATTTT. Protein: CSARDGRLYSNQPQHF. The chain is built from TRBV20-1 and TRBJ1-5; D call uncertain. CDR3 size: 16 residues. CDR1 DFQATT and CDR2 SNEGSKA come from the germline V gene (reference sequence). The V end lost 0 bases, the J end lost 0 bases, and 12 bases lay between the germline ends.

This clonotype showed up many times. V gene TRBV6-5 combines with J gene TRBJ1-6; D call uncertain. V was clipped by 0 bases and J by 10 bases, with 10 bases between them. This CDR3 has 14 residues. Per germline, CDR1 MNHEY and CDR2 SVGAGI. DNA of the CDR3: TGTGCCAGCAGTTACTCGATTGGGTGGTCACCCCTCCACTTT. Its translation is CASSYSIGWSPLHF.

The sample holds many counts of this clonotype. The chain combines TRBV28 with TRBJ1-2; D gene ambiguous. The CDR3 length is 12 residues. CDR1 and CDR2 (germline): MDHEN, SYDVKM. V lost 3 bases to trimming and J lost 5 bases, with 7 bases between them. CDR3 nucleotide sequence: TGTGCCAGCAGTTTGTCGGTTTATGGCTACACCTTC. It translates to CASSLSVYGYTF.

This clonotype occurred many times. The chain is built from TRBV5-1 and TRBJ2-2; D not resolved. Germline-derived CDR1 and CDR2 are SGHRS and YFSETQ. There are 13 residues in the CDR3. V shed 5 bases and J shed 4 bases, with 9 bases lying between them. Here the CDR3 DNA reads TGCGCCAGCAGATCGGGTCGCACCGGGGAGCTGTTTTTT. Translating gives CASRSGRTGELFF. Looking up the rest from reference TRBV5-1 and TRBJ2-2 gives the full variable domain: KAGVTQTPRYLIKTRGQQVTLSCSPISGHRSVSWYQQTPGQGLQFLFEYFSETQRNKGNFPGRFSGRQFSNSRSEMNVSTLELGDSALYLCASRSGRTGELFFGEGSRLTVL.

This clonotype came up many times. This chain joins TRBV12-3 or TRBV12-4 and TRBJ2-3; 9 bases are shared with TRBD1. The CDR3 totals 13 residues. With 3 bases clipped from V and 9 bases from J, the junction kept 4 bases outside the gene matches. CDR3 sequence (DNA): TGTGCCAGCAGTTTTGGGACAGGGAGGACGCAGTATTTT. Translated, it gives CASSFGTGRTQYF.

The sample holds many counts of this clonotype. The V call is TRBV13, the J call TRBJ2-7; 8 bases line up with TRBD2. J lost 3 bases, V lost 2 bases, and 6 bases had no gene match. The CDR3 runs 15 residues. The germline V gene encodes CDR1 PRHDT and CDR2 FYEKMQ (reference sequence). The CDR3 sequence: CASSLIVSGSYEQYF. Written as DNA, the CDR3 is TGTGCCAGCAGCTTAATAGTAAGCGGGAGCTACGAGCAGTACTTC.

In this sample, this clonotype turned up a few times. This chain uses TRBV5-7 with TRBJ2-7; D is perhaps TRBD2 (5 bases). TRBV5-7 is placed among ORFs of uncertain function. This CDR3 region has 14 residues. With 0 bases removed from V and 4 bases from J, the gap between germline ends came to 11 bases. Here the CDR3 reads CASSLVGEKYEQYF. The CDR3 bases are TGTGCCAGCAGCTTGGTCGGGGAAAAGTACGAGCAGTACTTC.

This clonotype was seen many times. V and J are TRBV5-1 and TRBJ2-3; 7 positions agree with TRBD1. CDR1 SGHRS and CDR2 YFSETQ come from the germline V gene. CDR3 length: 15 residues. V trimming: 1 base; J trimming: 4 bases; junction bases outside the gene matches: 6. The CDR3 region has the DNA TGCGCCAGCAGCTTGAGACCCGACAGGGCAGATACGCAGTATTTT. It yields the protein CASSLRPDRADTQYF.

This chain uses TRBV5-4 with TRBJ2-3, with D possibly TRBD2 on 5 matching bases. Trimming shortened V by 4 bases and J by 2 bases, and 11 bases separated the two germline ends. This CDR3 region has 14 residues. Germline-derived CDR1 and CDR2 are SGHNT and YYREEE (reference sequence). The CDR3 protein is CASSQSGPTDTQYF. The CDR3 nucleotides read TGTGCCAGCAGCCAAAGCGGCCCCACAGATACGCAGTATTTT. The full variable domain, completed using reference TRBV5-4 and TRBJ2-3, is ETGVTQSPTHLIKTRGQQVTLRCSSQSGHNTVSWYQQALGQGPQFIFQYYREEENGRGNFPPRFSGLQFPNYSSELNVNALELDDSALYLCASSQSGPTDTQYFGPGTRLTVL.

This clonotype was seen repeatedly, ten times or more. The rearrangement links TRBV29-1 to TRBJ2-5, with a weak D call TRBD2 (5 bases). The V gene lost 7 bases and the J gene lost 2 bases, with 14 bases spanning the gap. CDR1 SQVTM and CDR2 ANQGSEA come from the germline V gene. The CDR3 contains 13 residues. The CDR3 loop is CSGLWNRQETQYF. DNA for the CDR3: TGCAGCGGACTATGGAATAGGCAAGAGACCCAGTACTTC.

The chain links TRBV20-1 to TRBJ1-6, with D hard to call. V dropped 3 bases and J dropped 10 bases, with 13 bases sitting between them. This CDR3 has 13 amino acids. In germline, CDR1 is DFQATT, CDR2 SNEGSKA (reference sequence). The CDR3 nucleotides read TGCAGTGCTAGGGACCTAGAGAGGTCACCCCTCCACTTT. Protein sequence: CSARDLERSPLHF.